Below, one T cell receptor (beta chain) is given with its context. What it recognizes is unknown. This sample stems from a study of cytotoxic CD8 clonotypes in ibrutinib-treated CLL. About the study: The study included approximately 12 relapsed/refractory and around 16 treatment-naive patients; 17 to 18 had IGHV unmutated disease. The authors obtained response samples at a median of around 12 months of treatment, range 6 to 36.

Study-wide findings and caveats: Stable or contracted on treatment, public clonotypes were also uncommon.

The germline V and J ends were trimmed by 0 bases and 9 bases, with 20 bases remaining between them. The germline CDR1 and CDR2 sequences are MNHEY and SVGAGI. The CDR3 runs to 16 residues. Assay: immunoSEQ multiplex PCR; the TCRdb copy retains only in-frame clones and omits some. The sample has 250,000 to 350,000 clones, 65% to 85% seen once; the top ten hold roughly 5.7%. The source is a human donor with chronic lymphocytic leukemia. Sequencing used PBMCs, obtained at disease progression, from a patient treated with ibrutinib. This chain joins TRBV6-5 and TRBJ1-2, with D tentatively TRBD1 (5 bases). The CDR3 sequence is CASSYSIQAKGVSYTF. CDR3 in DNA: TGTGCCAGCAGTTACTCGATACAAGCCAAAGGGGTGAGCTACACCTTC.